This section outlines one TCR beta chain sequence together with its context. The data were obtained in a study of blood T cell repertoires in COVID-19. The wider study: Samples came from the United States, Italy and Spain, spanning acute and convalescent COVID-19. Sample material is recorded as cDNA or gDNA derived from T cells, B-cell-depleted T cells, or PBMCs.

In the source study's methods: Counts of nucleated cells, estimated from reference gene primer amplification, were obtained. The data were produced by immunoSEQ multiplex PCR, yet TCRdb's version contains in-frame clones alone and is incomplete. Clonal size and the V and J genes are those of that table, whereas D and trimming came from the DNA. Of fewer than 300,000 clones in the sample, around 86% were seen once. Germline assignment: CDR1 MNHNY and CDR2 SVGAGI (reference sequence). The V end lost 5 bases, the J end lost 0 bases, and 11 bases lay between the germline ends. CDR3 size: 15 residues. V is TRBV6-6 and J is TRBJ1-5, with D perhaps matching TRBD1 (6 bases). What was sequenced was peripheral blood. This receptor was identified in a woman between 40 and 55 years old who had recovered from COVID-19. CDR3 nucleotide sequence: TGTGCCAGCAGTCACGGGACACCTAGCAATCAGCCCCAGCATTTT. It codes for CASSHGTPSNQPQHF.